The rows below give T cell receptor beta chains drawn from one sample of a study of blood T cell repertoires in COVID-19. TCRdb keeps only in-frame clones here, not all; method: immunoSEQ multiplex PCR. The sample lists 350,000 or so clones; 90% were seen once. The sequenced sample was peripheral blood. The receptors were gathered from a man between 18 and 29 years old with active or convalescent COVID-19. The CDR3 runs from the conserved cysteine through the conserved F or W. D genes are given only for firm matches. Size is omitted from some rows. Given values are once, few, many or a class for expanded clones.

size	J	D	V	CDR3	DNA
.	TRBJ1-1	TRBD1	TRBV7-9	CASSPKSTGTTEAFF	TGTGCCAGCAGCCCAAAATCGACAGGGACCACTGAAGCTTTCTTT
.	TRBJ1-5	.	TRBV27	CASSFGSGDQPQHF	.
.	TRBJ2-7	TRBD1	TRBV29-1	CSVEPTGDNSYEQYF	TGCAGCGTTGAACCGACAGGGGACAACTCCTACGAGCAGTACTTC
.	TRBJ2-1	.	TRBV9	CASSVDGTPYNEQFF	TGTGCCAGCAGCGTAGACGGGACTCCCTACAATGAGCAGTTCTTC
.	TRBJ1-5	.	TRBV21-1	CASSKDPHYDRKIRPQHF	TGTGCCAGCAGCAAAGACCCGCACTACGATAGGAAGATCCGTCCCCAGCATTTT
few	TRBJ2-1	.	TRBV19	CASNTDTEQFF	TGTGCCAGCAACACCGACACTGAGCAGTTCTTC
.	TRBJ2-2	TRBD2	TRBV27	CASSLWLAGVSNTGELFF	TGTGCCAGCAGTTTATGGCTAGCGGGAGTCTCAAACACCGGGGAGCTGTTTTTT
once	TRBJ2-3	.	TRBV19	CASQGDGTDTQYF	TGTGCCTCACAGGGAGATGGCACAGATACGCAGTATTTT
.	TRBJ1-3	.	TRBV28	CASTTGRLGNTIYF	TGTGCCAGCACGACGGGAAGGCTCGGAAACACCATATATTTT
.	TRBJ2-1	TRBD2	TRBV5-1	CASSLPNRLAGIYNEQFF	TGCGCCAGCAGCTTACCAAATCGACTAGCGGGGATATACAATGAGCAGTTCTTC
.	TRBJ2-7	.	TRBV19	CASSTTYRDEQYF	TGTGCCAGTAGTACGACCTACAGGGACGAGCAGTACTTC
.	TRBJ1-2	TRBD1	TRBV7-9	CASSRAGQQNYGYTF	TGTGCCAGCAGCCGCGCGGGACAGCAAAACTATGGCTACACCTTC
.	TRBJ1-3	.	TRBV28	CASSPGGTGNTIYF	TGTGCCAGCAGTCCCGGGGGTACTGGAAACACCATATATTTT
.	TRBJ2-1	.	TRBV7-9	CASSLSGRLSYNEQFF	TGTGCCAGCAGCTTATCAGGGCGGCTCTCCTACAATGAGCAGTTCTTC
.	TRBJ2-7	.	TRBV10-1	CASARWSSYEQYF	TGCGCCAGCGCTCGGTGGAGCTCCTACGAGCAGTACTTC
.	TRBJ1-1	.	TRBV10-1	CASREMDRTAMNTEAFF	TGCGCCAGCAGAGAGATGGATAGGACAGCCATGAACACTGAAGCTTTCTTT
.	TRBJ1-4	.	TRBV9	CASSPFIGVEGDEKLFF	TGTGCCAGCAGCCCATTTATTGGGGTCGAAGGGGATGAAAAACTGTTTTTT
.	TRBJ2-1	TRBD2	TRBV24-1	CATSDRTSGRSSGQFF	TGTGCCACCAGTGACCGAACTAGCGGGAGATCCTCAGGGCAGTTCTTC
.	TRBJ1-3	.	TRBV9	CASSVGSGSGNTIYF	TGTGCCAGCAGCGTAGGGAGCGGTTCTGGAAACACCATATATTTT
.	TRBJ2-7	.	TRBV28	CASSSPLEQYF	TGTGCCAGCAGTTCTCCCCTCGAGCAGTACTTC
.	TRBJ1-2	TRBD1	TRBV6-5	CASSTTGNYGYTF	TGTGCCAGCAGTACGACAGGGAACTATGGCTACACCTTC
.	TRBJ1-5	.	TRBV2	CASGRTNSNQPQHF	TGTGCCAGTGGCAGAACAAATAGCAATCAGCCCCAGCATTTT
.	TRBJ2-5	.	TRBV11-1	CASSLRQQETQYF	TGTGCCAGCAGCTTACGACAGCAAGAGACCCAGTACTTC
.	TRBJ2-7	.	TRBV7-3	CASSLLEAGEQYF	TGTGCCAGCAGTCTTCTAGAAGCTGGCGAGCAGTACTTC
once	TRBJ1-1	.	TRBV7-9	CASGASVNTEAFF	TGTGCCAGCGGAGCCTCCGTGAACACTGAAGCTTTCTTT
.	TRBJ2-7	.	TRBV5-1	CASSPRDTNYPYEQYF	TGCGCCAGCAGCCCCAGGGACACTAACTATCCCTACGAGCAGTACTTC
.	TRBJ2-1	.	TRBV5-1	CASSSGNEQFF	TGCGCCAGCTCGTCCGGGAATGAGCAGTTCTTC
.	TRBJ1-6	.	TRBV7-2	CASSLVRSLYSPLHF	TGTGCCAGCAGCTTAGTCAGGTCCCTTTATTCACCCCTCCACTTT
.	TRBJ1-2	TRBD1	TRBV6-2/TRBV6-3	CASSFLLLQGRGYGYTF	TGTGCCAGCAGTTTCCTCCTCCTACAGGGGCGAGGCTATGGCTACACCTTC
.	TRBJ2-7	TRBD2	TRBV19	CASSIGTSANLEF	TGTGCCAGTAGTATTGGGACTAGCGCGAACCTAGAGTTC
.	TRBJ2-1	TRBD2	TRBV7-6	CASSLGLAVPFSYNEQFF	TGTGCCAGCAGCCTCGGACTAGCGGTCCCTTTCTCCTACAATGAGCAGTTCTTC
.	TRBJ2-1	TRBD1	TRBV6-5	CASSYDRGSYNEQFF	TGTGCCAGCAGTTACGACAGGGGCTCCTACAATGAGCAGTTCTTC
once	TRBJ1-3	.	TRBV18	CASSPPNTGNTIYF	TGTGCCAGCTCACCACCGAACACCGGAAACACCATATATTTT
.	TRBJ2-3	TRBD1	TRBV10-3	CATTGGSTDTQYF	TGTGCCACCACAGGGGGTAGCACAGATACGCAGTATTTT
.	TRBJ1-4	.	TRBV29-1	CSPWGDRTANEKLFF	TGCAGCCCGTGGGGCGACAGGACTGCAAATGAAAAACTGTTTTTT
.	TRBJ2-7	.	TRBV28	CASSLRWGTEHREQYF	TGTGCCAGCAGTTTAAGGTGGGGCACCGAACACCGCGAGCAGTACTTC
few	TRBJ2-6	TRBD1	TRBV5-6	CASSLTGAGANVLTF	TGTGCCAGCAGCCTGACAGGGGCTGGGGCCAACGTCCTGACTTTC
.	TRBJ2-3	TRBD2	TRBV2	CASSVTSGGVYTDTQYF	TGTGCCAGCAGTGTAACTAGCGGGGGGGTATACACAGATACGCAGTATTTT
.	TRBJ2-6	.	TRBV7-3	CASSATSSPSWLASSGANVLTF	TGTGCCAGCAGCGCAACGTCCTCTCCCAGCTGGCTAGCGAGCTCTGGGGCCAACGTCCTGACTTTC
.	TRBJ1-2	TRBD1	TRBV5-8	CASSLAGTGGFGYTF	TGTGCCAGCAGCTTGGCCGGGACAGGGGGCTTTGGCTACACCTTC
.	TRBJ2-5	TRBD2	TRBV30	CAWSSGLAATKQETQYF	TGTGCCTGGAGTTCGGGACTAGCGGCGACGAAACAAGAGACCCAGTACTTC
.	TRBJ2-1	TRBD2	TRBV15	CATGGTSNEQFF	TGTGCCACCGGAGGGACTAGCAATGAGCAGTTCTTC
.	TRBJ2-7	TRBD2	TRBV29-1	CSVVAGGYDEQYF	TGCAGCGTAGTAGCGGGGGGGTATGACGAGCAGTACTTC
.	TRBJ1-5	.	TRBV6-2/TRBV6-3	CASSPLRVQSNQPQHF	TGTGCCAGCAGTCCGCTCAGGGTACAGAGCAATCAGCCCCAGCATTTT
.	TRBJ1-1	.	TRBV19	CASSISMNTEAFF	TGTGCCAGTAGTATAAGCATGAACACTGAAGCTTTCTTT
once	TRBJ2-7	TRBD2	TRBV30	CAWSVAGSYYEQYF	TGTGCCTGGAGTGTAGCGGGGAGCTACTACGAGCAGTACTTC
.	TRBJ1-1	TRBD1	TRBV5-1	CASSAGTGRMEAFF	TGCGCCAGCAGCGCAGGGACAGGTAGGATGGAAGCTTTCTTT
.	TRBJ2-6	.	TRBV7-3	CASSPWGGTGANVLTF	TGTGCCAGCAGCCCCTGGGGCGGGACTGGGGCCAACGTCCTGACTTTC
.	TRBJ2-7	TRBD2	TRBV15	CATSRRRGYEQYF	TGTGCCACCAGCAGGCGGCGGGGGTACGAGCAGTACTTC
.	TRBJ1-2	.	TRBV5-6	CASSRYRYYYGYTF	TGTGCCAGCAGCAGGTACAGGTATTACTATGGCTACACCTTC
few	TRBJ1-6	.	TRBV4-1	CASRSRDNYNSPLHF	TGCGCCAGCAGGTCCCGGGACAATTATAATTCACCCCTCCACTTT